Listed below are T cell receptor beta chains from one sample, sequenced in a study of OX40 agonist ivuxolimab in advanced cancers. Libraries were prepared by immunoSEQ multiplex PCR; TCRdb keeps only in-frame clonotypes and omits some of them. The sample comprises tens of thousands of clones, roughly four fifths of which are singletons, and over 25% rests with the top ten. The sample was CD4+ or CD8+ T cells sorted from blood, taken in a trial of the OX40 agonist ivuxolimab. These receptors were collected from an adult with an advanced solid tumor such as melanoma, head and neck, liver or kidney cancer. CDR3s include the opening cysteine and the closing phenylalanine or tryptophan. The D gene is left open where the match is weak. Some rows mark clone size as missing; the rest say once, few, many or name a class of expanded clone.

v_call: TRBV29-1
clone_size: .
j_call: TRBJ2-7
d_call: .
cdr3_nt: TGCAGCGTTGTACCCGGAAAAAGCTACGAGCAGTACTTC
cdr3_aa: CSVVPGKSYEQYF

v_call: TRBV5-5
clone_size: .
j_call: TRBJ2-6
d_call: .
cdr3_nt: TGTGCCAGCAGCTTGTTTCCCTCTGGGGCCAACGTCCTGACTTTC
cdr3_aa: CASSLFPSGANVLTF

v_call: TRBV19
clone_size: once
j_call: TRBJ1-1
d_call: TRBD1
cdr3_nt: TGTGCCAGTAGTAGCATACAGGGGGCTGGGACTGAAGCTTTCTTT
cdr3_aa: CASSSIQGAGTEAFF

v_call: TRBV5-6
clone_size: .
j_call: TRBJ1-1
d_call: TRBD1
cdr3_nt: TGTGCCAGCAGCTTGCAGGGACAGGGGGCGAGTAGCACTGAAGCTTTCTTT
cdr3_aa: CASSLQGQGASSTEAFF

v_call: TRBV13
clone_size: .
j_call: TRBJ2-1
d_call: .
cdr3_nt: TGTGCCAGCAGCCCCCTTTCGAGCGACGGCTACAATGAGCAGTTCTTC
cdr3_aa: CASSPLSSDGYNEQFF

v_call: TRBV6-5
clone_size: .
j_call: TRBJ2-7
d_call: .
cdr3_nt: TGTGCCAGCAGTAAGGATGGAGAAGGACAGTTCGAGCAGTACTTC
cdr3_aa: CASSKDGEGQFEQYF

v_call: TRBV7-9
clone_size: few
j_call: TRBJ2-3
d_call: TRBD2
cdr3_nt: TGTGCCAGCCGTGGAACGGGAGGTCCAGATACGCAGTATTTT
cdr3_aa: CASRGTGGPDTQYF

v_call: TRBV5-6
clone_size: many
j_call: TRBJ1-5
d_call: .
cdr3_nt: TGTGCCAGCAGCTTGAAGGAGCATGATCAGCCCCAGCATTTT
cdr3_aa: CASSLKEHDQPQHF

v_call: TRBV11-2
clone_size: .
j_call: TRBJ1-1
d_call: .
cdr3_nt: TGTGCCAGCAGCCCAGGGGAAGGGACTGAAGCTTTCTTT
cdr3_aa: CASSPGEGTEAFF

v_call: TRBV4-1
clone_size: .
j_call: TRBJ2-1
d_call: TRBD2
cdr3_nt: TGCGCCAGCAGCCCCCGATCGACTAGCGGGGGCCCCTACAATGAGCAGTTCTTC
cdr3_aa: CASSPRSTSGGPYNEQFF

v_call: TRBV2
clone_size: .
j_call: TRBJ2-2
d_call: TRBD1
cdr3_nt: TGTGCCAGCAGTGGTGACAGGGCAACCGGGGAGCTGTTTTTT
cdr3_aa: CASSGDRATGELFF

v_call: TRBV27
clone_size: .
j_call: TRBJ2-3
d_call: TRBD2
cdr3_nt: TGTGCCAGCAGGGTACTAGCGGGCCCTACGGATACGCAGTATTTT
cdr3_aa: CASRVLAGPTDTQYF

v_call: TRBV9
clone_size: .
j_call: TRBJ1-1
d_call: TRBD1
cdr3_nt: TGTGCCAGCAGCGTAGGGACAGGGGGTTCCACTGAAGCTTTCTTT
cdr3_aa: CASSVGTGGSTEAFF

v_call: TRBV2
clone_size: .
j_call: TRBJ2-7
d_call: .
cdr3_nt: TGTGCCAGCAGTGTTCTTCGGGGACCCTACGAGCAGTACTTC
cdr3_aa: CASSVLRGPYEQYF

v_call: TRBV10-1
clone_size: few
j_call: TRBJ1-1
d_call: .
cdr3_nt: TGCGCCAGCAGTCCGAGCTCAAACACTGAAGCTTTCTTT
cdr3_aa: CASSPSSNTEAFF

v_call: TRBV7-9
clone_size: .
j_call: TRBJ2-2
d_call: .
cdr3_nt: TGTGCCAGCAGCTTGGACTTACACACCGGGGAGCTGTTTTTT
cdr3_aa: CASSLDLHTGELFF

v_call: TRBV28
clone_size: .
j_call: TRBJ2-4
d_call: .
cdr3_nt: TGTGCCAGCAGTTTATCCTCCGAGGGGACCAAAAACATTCAGTACTTC
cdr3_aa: CASSLSSEGTKNIQYF

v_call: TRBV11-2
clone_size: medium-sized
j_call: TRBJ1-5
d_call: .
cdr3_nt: TGTGCCAGCAGCTTAGGACTGGACAATCAGCCCCAGCATTTT
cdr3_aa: CASSLGLDNQPQHF

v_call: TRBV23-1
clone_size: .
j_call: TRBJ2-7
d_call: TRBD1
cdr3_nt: TGCGCCAGCAGTCAATCGGGCCCCGACAGGGGGCGCCACGAGCAGTACTTC
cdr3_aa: CASSQSGPDRGRHEQYF

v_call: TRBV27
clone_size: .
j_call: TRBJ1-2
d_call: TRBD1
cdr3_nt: TGTGCCAGCAGTTTATTGGGACAGGGAGGGTATGGCTACACCTTC
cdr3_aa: CASSLLGQGGYGYTF

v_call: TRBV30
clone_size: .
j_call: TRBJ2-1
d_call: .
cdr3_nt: TGTGCCTGGAGTGTACTACAGGAGGGCTACAATGAGCAGTTCTTC
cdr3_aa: CAWSVLQEGYNEQFF

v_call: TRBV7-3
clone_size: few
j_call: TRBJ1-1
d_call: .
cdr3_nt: TGTGCCAGCAGCCGGGGGCTGGGGAGCACTGAAGCTTTCTTT
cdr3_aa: CASSRGLGSTEAFF

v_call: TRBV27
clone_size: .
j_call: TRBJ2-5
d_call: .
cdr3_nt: TGTGCCAGCAGTTCGCAGGGGATTCAAGAGACCCAGTACTTC
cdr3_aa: CASSSQGIQETQYF

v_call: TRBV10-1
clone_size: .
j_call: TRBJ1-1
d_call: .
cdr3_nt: TGCGCCAGCCCTGGTAATGGGACCACCAACACTGAAGCTTTCTTT
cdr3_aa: CASPGNGTTNTEAFF

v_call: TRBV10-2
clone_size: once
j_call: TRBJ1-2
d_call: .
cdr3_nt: TGCGTGGACAGACGGCTTTGTAATGGCTACACCTTC
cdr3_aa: CVDRRLCNGYTF

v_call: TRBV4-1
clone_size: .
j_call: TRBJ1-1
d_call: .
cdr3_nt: TGCGCCAGCAGCCAGTGGGAGGGCACTGAAGCTTTCTTT
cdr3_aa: CASSQWEGTEAFF

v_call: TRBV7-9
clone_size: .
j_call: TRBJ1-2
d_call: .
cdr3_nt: TGTGCCAGCAGCTTAGGCGCCGGGGCGAACTATGGCTACACCTTC
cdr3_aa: CASSLGAGANYGYTF

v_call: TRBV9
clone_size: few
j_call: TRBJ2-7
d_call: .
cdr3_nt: TGTGCCAGCAGCCCGGGTGGCTTCTCCTACGAGCAGTACTTC
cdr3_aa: CASSPGGFSYEQYF